A selection of T cell receptor beta chains follows, all from one sample in a study of breast tumors, draining lymph nodes, adjacent tissues. MiXCR, run by TCRdb on the multiplex PCR reads, gives a single entry per CDR3 protein. The sample lists 190,000 or so distinct CDR3 sequences, about 32% occurring once. The sequenced sample consisted of axillary lymph node tissue. The receptors shown here come from a female donor with breast cancer. Some clones in this sample may be carry-over from other donors' samples. Both conserved end residues are part of each CDR3. The order of the fields is CDR3 length, J gene, V gene, CDR3 protein.

length: 14; J: TRBJ2-1; V: TRBV29-1; CDR3: CSLGLGLAGDEQFF
length: 14; J: TRBJ1-1; V: TRBV12-3/TRBV12-4; CDR3: CASSFRLGGTEAFF
length: 15; J: TRBJ2-1; V: TRBV27; CDR3: CASSRLADTYNEQFF
length: 16; J: TRBJ2-1; V: TRBV20-1; CDR3: CSAARGSGGLYNEQFF
length: 14; J: TRBJ1-2; V: TRBV3-1; CDR3: CASSHSDRDEGYTF
length: 19; J: TRBJ2-4; V: TRBV5-1; CDR3: CASSPLNTLAGGAKNIQYF
length: 13; J: TRBJ1-2; V: TRBV7-9; CDR3: CASINAPDYGYTF
length: 17; J: TRBJ2-6; V: TRBV6-2/TRBV6-3; CDR3: CASSYSSGRDGANVLTF
length: 15; J: TRBJ1-1; V: TRBV6-1; CDR3: CASSVDRSMNTEAFF
length: 13; J: TRBJ1-2; V: TRBV7-2; CDR3: CASSSGGSVSYTF
length: 13; J: TRBJ2-3; V: TRBV18; CDR3: CASSEGSTDTQYF